This TCR beta chain was identified during a study of glioma-infiltrating T cells. This clonotype has just a few counts. Its cognate antigen is unknown. CDR1 SQVTM and CDR2 ANQGSEA come from the germline V gene. Trimming cost V 6 bases and J 0 bases, with 17 bases left between them. The CDR3 consists of 15 residues. The iRepertoire nested amplicon-rescue multiplex PCR amplified TCR alpha and beta CDR3s from RNA. Input was roughly 95-400 ng of tissue mRNA or PBMC total RNA. TCRdb called the multiplex PCR reads again in MiXCR, with one record for every CDR3 protein. The table records fewer than 110,000 distinct CDR3 sequences, 29% of them present only once. General study results and limits: Tissue and blood shared very few CDR3 sequences. Tissue-blood divergence was below expectation in non-neoplastic patients, above in gliomas.

Sequences were obtained from glioma tissue, nonneoplastic brain tissue, or PBMCs (not recorded which). The chain carries TRBV29-1 and TRBJ1-2, with D hard to call. The sequence was collected from a human donor with low-grade glioma or glioblastoma, undergoing nonglioma brain surgery, or in good health (not recorded which). In nucleotides, the CDR3 is TGCAGCGTCCCAGACCGGACTCGGGCTAACTATGGCTACACCTTC. Translating gives CSVPDRTRANYGYTF.